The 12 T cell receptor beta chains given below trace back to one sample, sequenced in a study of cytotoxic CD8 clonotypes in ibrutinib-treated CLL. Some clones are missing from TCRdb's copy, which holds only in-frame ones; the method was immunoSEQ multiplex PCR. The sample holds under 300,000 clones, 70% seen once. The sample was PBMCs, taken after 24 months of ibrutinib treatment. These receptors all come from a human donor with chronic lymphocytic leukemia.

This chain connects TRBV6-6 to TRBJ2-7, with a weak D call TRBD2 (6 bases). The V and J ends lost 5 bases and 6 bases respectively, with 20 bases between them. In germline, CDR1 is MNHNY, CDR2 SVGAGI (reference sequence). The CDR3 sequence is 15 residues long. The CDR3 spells CASSTLAAPNAEQYF. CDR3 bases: TGTGCCAGCAGTACTTTAGCGGCCCCCAATGCCGAGCAGTACTTC.

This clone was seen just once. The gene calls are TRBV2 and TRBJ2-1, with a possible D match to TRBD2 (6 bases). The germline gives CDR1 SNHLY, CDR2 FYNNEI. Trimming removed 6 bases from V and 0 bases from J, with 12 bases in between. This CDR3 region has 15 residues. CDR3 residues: CASRLLASSYNEQFF. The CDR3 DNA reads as TGTGCCAGCAGACTTCTAGCGAGCTCCTACAATGAGCAGTTCTTC.

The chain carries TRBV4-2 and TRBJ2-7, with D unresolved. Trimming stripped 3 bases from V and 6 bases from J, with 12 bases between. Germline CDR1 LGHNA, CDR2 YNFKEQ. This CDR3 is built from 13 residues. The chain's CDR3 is CASSHETLGEQYF. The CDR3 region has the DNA TGTGCCAGCAGCCATGAAACCTTAGGCGAGCAGTACTTC.

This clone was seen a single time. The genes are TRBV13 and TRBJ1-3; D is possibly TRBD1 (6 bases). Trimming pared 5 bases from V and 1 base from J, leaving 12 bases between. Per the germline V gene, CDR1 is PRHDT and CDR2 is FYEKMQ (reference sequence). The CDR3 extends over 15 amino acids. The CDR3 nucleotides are TGTGCCAGCAGCCTCTTAGGGGGGTCTGGAAACACCATATATTTT. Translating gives CASSLLGGSGNTIYF.

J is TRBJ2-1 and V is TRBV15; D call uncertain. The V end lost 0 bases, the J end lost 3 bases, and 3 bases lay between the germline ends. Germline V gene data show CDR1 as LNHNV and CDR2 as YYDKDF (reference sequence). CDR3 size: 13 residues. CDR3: CATSREDYNEQFF. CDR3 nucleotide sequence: TGTGCCACCAGCAGAGAGGACTACAATGAGCAGTTCTTC.

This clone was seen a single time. This chain's CDR3 is CASNPGTFYNEQFF. DNA for the CDR3: TGTGCCAGCAACCCTGGGACTTTTTACAATGAGCAGTTCTTC. The chain joins TRBV28 to TRBJ2-1, with D maybe TRBD2 (6 bases). V was pared by 7 bases and J by 4 bases, with 14 bases between. This CDR3 comprises 14 residues. Looked up from germline, CDR1 is MDHEN and CDR2 is SYDVKM.

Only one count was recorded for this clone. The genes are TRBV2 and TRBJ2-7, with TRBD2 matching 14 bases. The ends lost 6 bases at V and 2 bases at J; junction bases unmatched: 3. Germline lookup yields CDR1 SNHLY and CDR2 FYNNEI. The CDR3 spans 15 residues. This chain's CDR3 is CASRGTSGSAYEQYF. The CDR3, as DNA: TGTGCCAGCAGGGGGACTAGCGGGAGTGCCTACGAGCAGTACTTC. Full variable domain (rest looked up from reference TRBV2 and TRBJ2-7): EPEVTQTPSHQVTQMGQEVILRCVPISNHLYFYWYRQILGQKVEFLVSFYNNEISEKSEIFDDQFSVERPDGSNFTLKIRSTKLEDSAMYFCASRGTSGSAYEQYFGPGTRLTVT.

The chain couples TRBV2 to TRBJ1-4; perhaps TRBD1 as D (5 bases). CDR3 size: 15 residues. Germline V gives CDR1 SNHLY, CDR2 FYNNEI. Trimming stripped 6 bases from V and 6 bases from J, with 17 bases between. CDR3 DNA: TGTGCCAGCAGCCAAGGGTGGGGCCCGGATGAAAAACTGTTTTTT. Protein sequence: CASSQGWGPDEKLFF.

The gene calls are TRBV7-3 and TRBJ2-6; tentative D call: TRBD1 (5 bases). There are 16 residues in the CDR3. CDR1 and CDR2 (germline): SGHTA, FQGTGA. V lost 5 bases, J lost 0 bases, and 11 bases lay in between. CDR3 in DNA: TGTGCCAGCAGCCAAGACAGCCCCTCTGGGGCCAACGTCCTGACTTTC. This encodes CASSQDSPSGANVLTF.

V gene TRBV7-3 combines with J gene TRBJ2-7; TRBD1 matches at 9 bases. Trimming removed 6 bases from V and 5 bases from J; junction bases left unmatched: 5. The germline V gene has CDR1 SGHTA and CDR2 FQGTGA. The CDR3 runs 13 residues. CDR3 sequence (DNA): TGTGCCAGCAGTACCACAGGGGGCGACGAGCAGTACTTC. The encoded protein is CASSTTGGDEQYF.

The CDR3 spells CASSLMGPSAQYF. CDR3 nucleotide sequence: TGCGCCAGCAGCTTGATGGGCCCCAGCGCGCAGTACTTC. The chain couples TRBV5-1 to TRBJ2-7; D unclear. This CDR3 region has 13 residues. Trimming took 1 base from V and 9 from J, leaving 14 bases between them. The germline CDR1 and CDR2 sequences are SGHRS and YFSETQ.

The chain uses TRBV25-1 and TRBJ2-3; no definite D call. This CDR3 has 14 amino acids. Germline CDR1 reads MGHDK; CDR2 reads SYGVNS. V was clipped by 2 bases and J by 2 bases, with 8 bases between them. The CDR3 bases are TGTGCCAGCAGTGAACCAAAATTCACAGATACGCAGTATTTT. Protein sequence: CASSEPKFTDTQYF.